These 13 T cell receptor beta chains were all obtained from the same sample, sequenced in a study of cytomegalovirus exposure and HLA in healthy donors. Both 60 Vbeta primers and 13 Jbeta primers went into the PCR. Assay used: immunoSEQ multiplex PCR; TCRdb lists only in-frame clones, some missing. This table holds under 200,000 clones, about 80% found once. The sample was PBMCs. These receptors all come from a man aged 30 to 45 in good health and CMV-seronegative.

CDR3 region: CASSLALASSYNEQFF. DNA of the CDR3: TGTGCCAGCAGCTTGGCCTTAGCCAGCTCCTACAATGAGCAGTTCTTC. The chain uses TRBV5-6 and TRBJ2-1; D is ambiguous. V was clipped by 0 bases and J by 0 bases, with 10 bases between them. Per germline, CDR1 SGHDT and CDR2 YYEEEE. This CDR3 is built from 16 residues.

The chain couples TRBV29-1 to TRBJ1-3; D not resolved. Per germline, CDR1 SQVTM and CDR2 ANQGSEA. The CDR3 totals 13 residues. V dropped 6 bases and J dropped 0 bases, with 9 bases sitting between them. The CDR3 loop reads CSVAYTSGNTIYF. The CDR3 DNA is TGCAGCGTAGCGTACACCTCTGGAAACACCATATATTTT.

The gene calls are TRBV6-6 and TRBJ1-4, with 8 bases fitting TRBD1. The V gene's germline CDR1 is MNHNY and CDR2 SVGAGI (reference sequence). CDR3 size: 13 residues. After removal of 6 bases from V and 8 bases from J, the junction contained 5 bases not matched to a gene. The CDR3 DNA sequence: TGTGCCAGCAGCTCCTACAGGGGGGAAAAACTGTTTTTT. It codes for CASSSYRGEKLFF.

J is TRBJ2-1 and V is TRBV10-3; TRBD2 matches at 8 bases. The J segment lost 2 bases and the V segment lost 10 bases, leaving 16 bases of the junction unmatched. Germline V gene data show CDR1 as ENHRY and CDR2 as SYGVKD. The CDR3 has 17 amino acids. The CDR3 DNA reads TGTGCCACCCTCTCTACCGGGGGGGCCACCACCTACAATGAGCAGTTCTTC. Protein product: CATLSTGGATTYNEQFF.

The chain couples TRBV2 to TRBJ1-2; D possibly corresponds to TRBD1 (5 bases). The germline V gene encodes CDR1 SNHLY and CDR2 FYNNEI. Deletions cut 4 bases from V and 8 bases from J, with 14 bases between. The CDR3 is made up of 13 amino acids. Here the CDR3 reads CASSVPGTRGYTF. The CDR3, as DNA: TGTGCCAGCAGTGTGCCAGGGACTAGGGGCTACACCTTC.

CDR3 protein: CASNRGDGSNQPQHF. The CDR3, as DNA: TGTGCCAGCAACCGCGGGGACGGTAGCAATCAGCCCCAGCATTTT. The V gene is TRBV7-9, the J gene TRBJ1-5, with D perhaps TRBD1 (5 bases). The germline V and J ends were trimmed by 7 bases and 0 bases, with 13 bases remaining between them. This CDR3 region has 15 residues. Per germline, CDR1 SEHNR and CDR2 FQNEAQ (reference sequence).

The V and J genes are TRBV9 and TRBJ2-1; 7 positions match TRBD2. Trimming at V came to 1 base and at J to 5 bases, leaving 9 bases not matched to a gene. Germline CDR1 reads SGDLS; CDR2 reads YYNGEE. This CDR3 has 16 amino acids. The CDR3 here is CASSVSLASGNNEQFF. In DNA form, the CDR3 reads TGTGCCAGCAGCGTAAGTCTGGCTAGCGGTAACAATGAGCAGTTCTTC.

The CDR3 DNA reads as TGTGCCAGCAGTTGGGCGGGAGGTCGCAACAATGAGCAGTTCTTC. Translation gives CASSWAGGRNNEQFF. J is TRBJ2-1 and V is TRBV6-6; 8 bases map to TRBD2. The germline V gene has CDR1 MNHNY and CDR2 SVGAGI (reference sequence). The CDR3 extends over 15 amino acids. V lost 4 bases, J lost 5 bases, and 7 bases stayed unmatched.

This CDR3 is CASSQDRQQLPDEQFF. CDR3 bases: TGCGCCAGCAGCCAAGATCGACAGCAACTTCCTGATGAGCAGTTCTTC. This chain joins TRBV4-3 and TRBJ2-1; weak D call: TRBD1 (5 bases). The CDR3 covers 16 residues. V lost 0 bases, J lost 8 bases, and 17 bases lay in between. CDR1 LGHNA and CDR2 YSLEER come from the germline V gene.

A few counts support this clone. The chain carries TRBV7-2 and TRBJ1-1; 7 positions agree with TRBD1. The germline V gene has CDR1 SGHTA and CDR2 FQGNSA. CDR3 length: 17 amino acids. V dropped 0 bases and J dropped 2; count of bases not matched to a gene: 9. CDR3 sequence (DNA): TGTGCCAGCAGCTTAGCGCCGTCGAGACAGGGAAACACTGAAGCTTTCTTT. Residues: CASSLAPSRQGNTEAFF.

There are a few counts of this clone. The chain is built from TRBV18 and TRBJ2-1; TRBD2 is a possible D gene (5 bases). This CDR3 has 16 residues. V was trimmed by 3 bases and J by 2 bases, leaving 14 bases between them. CDR1 KGHSH and CDR2 LQKENI come from the germline V gene. The CDR3 here is CASSPTSGRAYNEQFF. DNA of the CDR3: TGTGCCAGCTCACCCACCTCCGGGCGGGCCTACAATGAGCAGTTCTTC.

This chain joins TRBV29-1 and TRBJ2-5, with TRBD1 matching over 7 bases. CDR3 length: 11 residues. The J segment lost 4 bases and the V segment lost 7 bases, leaving 3 bases of the junction unmatched. Germline CDR1 SQVTM, CDR2 ANQGSEA. The CDR3 spells CSARDRETQYF. CDR3 nucleotide sequence: TGCAGCGCTCGGGACAGAGAGACCCAGTACTTC.

This clone was seen more than once but under ten times. V is TRBV4-3 and J is TRBJ1-1, with D tentatively TRBD1 (5 bases). There are 13 residues in the CDR3. CDR1 and CDR2 from the germline V gene are LGHNA and YSLEER. V lost 5 bases to trimming and J lost 4 bases, with 11 bases between them. The CDR3 coding sequence is TGCGCCAGCAGCTTGACGGGGGGCACTGAAGCTTTCTTT. Translating gives CASSLTGGTEAFF.